One sample yielded the 7 T cell receptor beta chains listed below, sequenced in a study of vaccination and CD4 T cells after COVID-19. Time point given: late sampling 161 to 241 days after vaccination in a few convalescent patients. The treatment is: roughly 10-day PBMC culture with coronavirus spike peptide pools or control peptides (ViraFEST assay). These receptors have no known antigen. The assay that was used to sequence DNA from cultured CD4+ T cells was the Oncomine TCR Beta short-read assay. TCRdb called the PCR reads again in MiXCR, with one record for every CDR3 protein. Among under 20,000 distinct CDR3 sequences listed, under 65% were seen once. The specimen comprised CD4+ T cells from blood, cultured in vitro, sampled about 7 months after SARS-CoV-2 vaccination. The receptors stem from a human donor who had recovered from COVID-19.

The chain recombines TRBV20-1 with TRBJ2-1, with 8 nucleotides matching TRBD2. CDR1 and CDR2 (germline): DFQATT, SNEGSKA (reference sequence). The CDR3 is 16 amino acids. Losses at the gene ends were 6 bases for V and 0 bases for J; bases not matched to a gene: 10. CDR3 amino acids: CSARKTSASSYNEQFF. DNA for the CDR3: TGCAGTGCGCGCAAGACTAGCGCAAGCTCCTACAATGAGCAGTTCTTC.

The chain uses TRBV6-1 and TRBJ1-2; maybe TRBD1 (6 bases). V dropped 7 bases and J dropped 8 bases, with 14 bases sitting between them. Germline loops: CDR1 MNHNS, CDR2 SASEGT. The CDR3 totals 12 residues. The CDR3 is CASIDRLWGYTF. The CDR3 nucleotides read TGTGCCAGCATCGACAGGCTTTGGGGCTACACCTTC.

This clonotype was counted between two and nine times. This chain joins TRBV20-1 and TRBJ2-3; D is undetermined. The V end lost 7 bases, the J end lost 8 bases, and 13 bases lay between the germline ends. The germline gives CDR1 DFQATT, CDR2 SNEGSKA (reference sequence). There are 11 residues in the CDR3. CDR3 sequence (DNA): TGCAGTGTGGATAGAACTGGTACGCAGTATTTT. This gives the protein CSVDRTGTQYF.

This clonotype has a handful of counts. This chain's CDR3 is CASSSAGTSGSGLQYF. The CDR3 DNA reads TGTGCCAGCAGTTCCGCCGGGACTAGCGGGAGTGGACTGCAGTACTTC. The chain joins TRBV6-2 or TRBV6-3 to TRBJ2-7, with 14 bases matching TRBD2. CDR3 length: 16 amino acids. The germline V gene has CDR1 MNHEY and CDR2 SVGEGT. The ends lost 4 bases at V and 9 bases at J; junction bases unmatched: 11.

V gene TRBV7-2 combines with J gene TRBJ2-3; the match to TRBD2 covers 7 bases. The CDR3 is 17 residues long. V dropped 3 bases and J dropped 1; count of bases not matched to a gene: 10. Germline CDR1 reads SGHTA; CDR2 reads FQGNSA. CDR3 region: CASSLASGIWGTDTQYF. In nucleotides, the CDR3 is TGTGCCAGCAGCTTGGCAAGCGGGATTTGGGGCACAGATACGCAGTATTTT.

The chain couples TRBV7-9 to TRBJ1-4, with TRBD1 identical over 9 bases. Germline V gene sequence: CDR1 SEHNR, CDR2 FQNEAQ (reference sequence). This CDR3 contains 16 residues. Trimming at V came to 1 base and at J to 6 bases, leaving 6 bases not matched to a gene. The CDR3 DNA follows: TGTGCCAGCAGCTTAGGGAGGGGACAGGGTGATGAAAAACTGTTTTTT. Translated, it gives CASSLGRGQGDEKLFF.

This clonotype is categorized as large. V and J are TRBV2 and TRBJ2-2, with D perhaps matching TRBD2 (5 bases). This CDR3 spans 13 amino acids. Germline V gene sequence: CDR1 SNHLY, CDR2 FYNNEI. Trimming removed 5 bases at V and 5 bases at J, with 9 bases between. The CDR3 DNA sequence: TGTGCCAGCAGTCCCACGGGGACCGGGGAGCTGTTTTTT. Its protein product is CASSPTGTGELFF.